The clone carrying this T cell receptor beta chain was counted between two and nine times. Its target is unknown. The data stem from a study of blood T cells in healthy people across ages. As for the study in general: Researchers report that template switching captured about one barcoded beta molecule per two T cells.

This CDR3 is 14 amino acids long. The germline V gene has CDR1 KGHDR and CDR2 SFDVKD. V lost 10 bases and J 3 bases, leaving 16 bases between the germline ends. Study-wide points: As age increased, TCR beta diversity per million T cells fell in a roughly linear fashion. Naive CD4+ cells and diversity were both higher in long-lived donors than in aged donors.

A second PCR, run for roughly 7 to 12 cycles, used a sample-barcoded 5' primer plus a J-beta primer mix. TCRdb re-called the 5' RACE reads through MiXCR, storing one row per CDR3 protein. Counted here are some 1.4 million distinct CDR3 sequences, 42% occurring once; the ten biggest clones make up 7% to 9.5%. The rearrangement uses TRBV24-1 and TRBJ2-3; weak D call: TRBD2 (5 bases). The source material was blood. The sequence came from a woman aged 18-29 years in good health. For the CDR3, the DNA is TGTGCCACTGCGGGTACCGTGGGAACAGATACGCAGTATTTT. It encodes CATAGTVGTDTQYF.